The sequence of this T cell receptor beta chain was determined in a study of cytomegalovirus exposure and HLA in healthy donors. Whole-study context: In a later analysis, it was reported that the roughly 120 validation repertoires had been produced on the same platform as the roughly 700 repertoires belonging to the first cohort. Whole-study findings and limits: Subsequent analysis found a tendency for first-cohort TCR clusters to co-occur within the 95 to 150 validation repertoires.

As regards this clone: Antigen specificity is unknown.

Sequenced by immunoSEQ multiplex PCR; TCRdb stores in-frame clones only, minus some. The sample yields hundreds of thousands of clones, 88% seen once. The CDR3 has 14 residues. V trimming: 4 bases; J trimming: 9 bases; junction bases outside the gene matches: 7. The V gene's germline CDR1 is SNHLY and CDR2 FYNNEI. This clonotype originated in a woman aged 18 to 35 in good health and CMV-seronegative. This chain connects TRBV2 to TRBJ2-1; 9 nucleotides agree with TRBD2. The sequenced material came from PBMCs. The CDR3 bases are TGTGCCAGCAGTGGCGGGGGGGCAAAGATTGAGCAGTTCTTC. This sequence encodes CASSGGGAKIEQFF.